The source of this TCR beta chain is a study of tumor and adjacent non-tumor tissue in lung cancer. Study in general: The patients, about nine men and roughly 5 women, were 31 to 76 with stage I to III disease. Whole-study findings and limits: Tumor repertoires had a smaller top 100 clone share than normal lung.

For this clonotype: Its target is unknown.

Germline CDR1 MNHEY, CDR2 SVGAGI. The CDR3 is 14 residues long. Between the trimmed V and J ends, which lost 9 bases and 1 base, there was a span of 14 bases. The library came from three nested PCR rounds adapted from ARM-PCR protocols. TCRdb analysed the multiplex PCR reads with MiXCR anew, one entry per CDR3 protein. The sample includes some 100,000 distinct CDR3 sequences, over 55% of them seen just once. No cell sorting was done before RNA was extracted from the tissue. This non-tumor lung sample came from over 3 cm beyond the tumor edge. The V and J genes are TRBV6-5 and TRBJ2-3; D not resolved. This sequence was found in a man aged 30-40 years with non-small cell lung cancer. The sequenced material came from distant non-tumor lung tissue. The CDR3 DNA reads TGTGCCAGTAGCCTAGTAGAGGGCACAGATACGCAGTATTTT. Translation gives CASSLVEGTDTQYF.